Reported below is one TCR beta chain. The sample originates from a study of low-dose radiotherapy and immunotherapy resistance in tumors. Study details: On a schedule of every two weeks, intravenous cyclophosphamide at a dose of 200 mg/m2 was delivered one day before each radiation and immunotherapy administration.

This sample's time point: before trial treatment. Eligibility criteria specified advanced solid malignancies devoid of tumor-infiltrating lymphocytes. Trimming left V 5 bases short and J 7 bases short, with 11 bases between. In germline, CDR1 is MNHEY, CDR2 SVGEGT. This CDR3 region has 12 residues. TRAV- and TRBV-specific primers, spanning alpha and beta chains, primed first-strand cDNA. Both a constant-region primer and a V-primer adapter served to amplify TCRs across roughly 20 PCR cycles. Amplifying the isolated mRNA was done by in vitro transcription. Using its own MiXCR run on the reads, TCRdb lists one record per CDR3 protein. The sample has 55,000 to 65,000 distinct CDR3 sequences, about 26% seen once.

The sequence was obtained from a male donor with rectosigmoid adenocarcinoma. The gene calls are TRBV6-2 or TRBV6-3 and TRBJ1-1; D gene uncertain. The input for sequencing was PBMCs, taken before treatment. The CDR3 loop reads CASSLPGYEAFF. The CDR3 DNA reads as TGTGCCAGCAGTCTGCCGGGCTATGAAGCTTTCTTT.